This T cell receptor (beta chain) appears in the sequencing data of a study of blood T cell repertoires in COVID-19. Overall study: T cells, B-cell-depleted T cells, or PBMCs supplied cDNA or gDNA.

The data were produced by immunoSEQ multiplex PCR, yet TCRdb's version contains in-frame clones alone and is incomplete. The repertoire holds more than 95,000 clones, about 83% seen once, with about 12% in the top ten. Germline values: CDR1 LGHDT, CDR2 YNNKEL (reference sequence). The CDR3 is 15 residues long. V was pared by 3 bases and J by 0 bases, with 11 bases between. Sequencing used peripheral blood. The TCR was taken from a man aged 55 to 70 with acute or convalescent COVID-19. This chain connects TRBV3-1 (or the pseudogene TRBV3-2) to TRBJ2-5, with a tentative D call TRBD2 (5 bases). In DNA, the CDR3 is TGTGCCAGCAGCCACGAGGGCCGGAACCAAGAGACCCAGTACTTC. As protein: CASSHEGRNQETQYF.